This TCR beta chain derives from a study of T-cell memory formation after mild COVID-19. Looking at the study overall: The study found TCR clusters largely donor specific.

From the 5' RACE reads, TCRdb called clonotypes with MiXCR, one entry per CDR3 protein. The sample yields tens of thousands of distinct CDR3 sequences, 7.5% to 8% seen once. The CDR3 runs to 12 residues. The V end was cut by 6 bases, the J end by 5 bases, with 10 bases between. The table lists this clonotype with many counts. This chain connects TRBV12-3 or TRBV12-4 to TRBJ1-2; D may be TRBD1 (5 bases). The clonotype originates from a man aged 18 to 30 who had mild COVID-19 (a few samples of this study predate the infection). Cell type and time point are not known. The specimen sequenced was PBMCs or a T cell subset sorted from them (not recorded which). This CDR3 is CASRNRSYGYTF. As DNA, the CDR3 is TGTGCCAGCAGGAACAGGAGTTATGGCTACACCTTC.